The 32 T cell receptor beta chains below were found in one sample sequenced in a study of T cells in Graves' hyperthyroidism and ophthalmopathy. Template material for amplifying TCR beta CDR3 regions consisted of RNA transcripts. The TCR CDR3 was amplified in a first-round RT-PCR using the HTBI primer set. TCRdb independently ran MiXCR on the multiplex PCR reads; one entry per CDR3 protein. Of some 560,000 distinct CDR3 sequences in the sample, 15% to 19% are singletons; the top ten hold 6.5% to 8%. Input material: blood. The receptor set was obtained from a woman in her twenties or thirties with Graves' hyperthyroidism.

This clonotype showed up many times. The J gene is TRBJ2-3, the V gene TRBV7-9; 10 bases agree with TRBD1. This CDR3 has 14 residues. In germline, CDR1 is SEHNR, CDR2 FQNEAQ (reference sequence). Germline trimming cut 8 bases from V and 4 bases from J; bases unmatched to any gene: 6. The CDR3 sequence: CASRRDRGADTQYF. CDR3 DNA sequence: TGTGCCAGCCGCCGGGACAGGGGCGCAGATACGCAGTATTTT. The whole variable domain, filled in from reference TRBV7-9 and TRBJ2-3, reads DTGVSQNPRHKITKRGQNVTFRCDPISEHNRLYWYRQTLGQGPEFLTYFQNEAQLEKSRLLSDRFSAERPKGSFSTLEIQRTEQGDSAMYLCASRRDRGADTQYFGPGTRLTVL.

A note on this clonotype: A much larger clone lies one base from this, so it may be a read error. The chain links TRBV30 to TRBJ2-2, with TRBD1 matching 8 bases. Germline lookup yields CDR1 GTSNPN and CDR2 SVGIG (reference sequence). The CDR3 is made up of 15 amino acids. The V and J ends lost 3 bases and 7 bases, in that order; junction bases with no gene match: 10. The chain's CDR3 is CAWRSRTGTVGELFF. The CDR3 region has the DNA TGTGCCTGGAGGTCCCGGACAGGGACTGTCGGGGAGCTGTTTTTT.

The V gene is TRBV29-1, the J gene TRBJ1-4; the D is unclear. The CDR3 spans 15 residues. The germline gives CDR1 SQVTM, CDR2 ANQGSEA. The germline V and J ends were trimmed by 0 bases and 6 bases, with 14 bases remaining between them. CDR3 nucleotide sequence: TGCAGCGTTGAAGACTCAGGATCGGAGTATGAAAAACTGTTTTTT. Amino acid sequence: CSVEDSGSEYEKLFF.

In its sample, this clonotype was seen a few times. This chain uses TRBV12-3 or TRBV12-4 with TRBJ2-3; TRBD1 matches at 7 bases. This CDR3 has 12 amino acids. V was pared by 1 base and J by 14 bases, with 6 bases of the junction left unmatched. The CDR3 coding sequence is TGTGCCAGCAGTTTAGGCCAGGGGGTCGGGTATTTT. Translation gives CASSLGQGVGYF.

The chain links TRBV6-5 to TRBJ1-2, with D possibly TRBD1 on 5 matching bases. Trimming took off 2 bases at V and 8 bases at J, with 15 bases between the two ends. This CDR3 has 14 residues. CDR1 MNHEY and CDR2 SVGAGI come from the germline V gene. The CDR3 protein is CASSYTGASGGYTF. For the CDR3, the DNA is TGTGCCAGCAGTTACACCGGGGCCTCGGGAGGCTACACCTTC.

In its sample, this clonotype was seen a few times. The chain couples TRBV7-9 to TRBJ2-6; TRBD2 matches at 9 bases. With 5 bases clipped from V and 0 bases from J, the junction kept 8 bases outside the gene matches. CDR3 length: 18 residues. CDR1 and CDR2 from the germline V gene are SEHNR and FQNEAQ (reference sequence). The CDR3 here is CASSASVSGSSGANVLTF. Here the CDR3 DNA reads TGTGCCAGCAGCGCCTCGGTTAGCGGGAGCTCTGGGGCCAACGTCCTGACTTTC.

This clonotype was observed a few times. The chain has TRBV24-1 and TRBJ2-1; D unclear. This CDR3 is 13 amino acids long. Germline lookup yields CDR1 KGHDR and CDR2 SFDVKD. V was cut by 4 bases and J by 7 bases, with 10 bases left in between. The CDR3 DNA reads TGTGCCACCAGTGACCCCCGCGAAAATGAGCAGTTCTTC. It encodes CATSDPRENEQFF.

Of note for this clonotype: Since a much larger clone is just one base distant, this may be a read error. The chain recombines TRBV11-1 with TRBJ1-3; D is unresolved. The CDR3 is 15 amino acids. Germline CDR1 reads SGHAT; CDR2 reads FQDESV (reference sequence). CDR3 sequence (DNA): TGTGTCAGCAGCTTAGAGAGCGACAACGGAAACACCATATATTTT. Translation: CVSSLESDNGNTIYF.

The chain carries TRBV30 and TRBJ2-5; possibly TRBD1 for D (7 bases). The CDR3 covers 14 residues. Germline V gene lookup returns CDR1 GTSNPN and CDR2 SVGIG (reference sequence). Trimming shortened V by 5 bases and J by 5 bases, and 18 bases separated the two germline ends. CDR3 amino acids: CAWGGGAASETQYF. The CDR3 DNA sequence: TGTGCCTGGGGAGGGGGCGCGGCAAGCGAGACCCAGTACTTC.

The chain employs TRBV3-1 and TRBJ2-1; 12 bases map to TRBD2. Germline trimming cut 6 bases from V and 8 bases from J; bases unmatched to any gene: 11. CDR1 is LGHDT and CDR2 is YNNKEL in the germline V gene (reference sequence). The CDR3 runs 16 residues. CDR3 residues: CASRHRTSGVVHEQFF. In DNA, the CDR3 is TGTGCCAGCAGGCACCGGACTAGCGGGGTGGTGCATGAGCAGTTCTTC.

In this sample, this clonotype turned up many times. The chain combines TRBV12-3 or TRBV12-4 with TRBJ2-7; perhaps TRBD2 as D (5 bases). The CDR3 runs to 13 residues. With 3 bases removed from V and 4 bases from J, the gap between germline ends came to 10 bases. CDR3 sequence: CASSFGDTYEQYF. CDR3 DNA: TGTGCCAGCAGTTTCGGGGATACTTACGAGCAGTACTTC.

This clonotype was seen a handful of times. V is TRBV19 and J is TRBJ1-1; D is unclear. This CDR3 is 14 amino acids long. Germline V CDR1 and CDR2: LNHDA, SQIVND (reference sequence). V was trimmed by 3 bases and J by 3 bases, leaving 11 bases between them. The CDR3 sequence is CASSIGRWDTEAFF. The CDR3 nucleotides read TGTGCCAGTAGTATTGGACGTTGGGACACTGAAGCTTTCTTT.

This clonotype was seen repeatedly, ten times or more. The CDR3 DNA reads as TGTGCCAGTAGTAGGCCGGGACCGCAAGTGGACACTGAAGCTTTCTTT. Translation: CASSRPGPQVDTEAFF. This chain connects TRBV19 to TRBJ1-1; possible D gene TRBD1, 5 bases. Germline values: CDR1 LNHDA, CDR2 SQIVND (reference sequence). Trimming pared 4 bases from V and 3 bases from J, leaving 18 bases between. The CDR3 length is 16 residues.

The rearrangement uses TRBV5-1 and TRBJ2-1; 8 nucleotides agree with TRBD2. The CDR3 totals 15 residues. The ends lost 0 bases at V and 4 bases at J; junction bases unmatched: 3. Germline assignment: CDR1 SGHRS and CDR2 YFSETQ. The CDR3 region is CASSLVSGGYNEQFF. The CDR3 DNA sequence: TGCGCCAGCAGCTTGGTCTCGGGAGGGTACAATGAGCAGTTCTTC.

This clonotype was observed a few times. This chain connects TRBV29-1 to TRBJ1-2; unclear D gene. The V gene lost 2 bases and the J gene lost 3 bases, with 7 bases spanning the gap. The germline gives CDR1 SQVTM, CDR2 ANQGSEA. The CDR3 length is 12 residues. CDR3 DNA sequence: TGCAGCGTTGAAATTACGGACTATGGCTACACCTTC. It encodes CSVEITDYGYTF.

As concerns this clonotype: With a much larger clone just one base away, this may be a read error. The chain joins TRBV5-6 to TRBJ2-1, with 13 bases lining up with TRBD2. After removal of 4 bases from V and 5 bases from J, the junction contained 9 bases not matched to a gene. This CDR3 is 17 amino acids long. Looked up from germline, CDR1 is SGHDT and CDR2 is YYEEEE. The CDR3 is CASSKGTSGMAHNEQFF. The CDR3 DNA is TGTGCCAGCAGCAAAGGGACTAGCGGGATGGCCCACAATGAGCAGTTCTTC.

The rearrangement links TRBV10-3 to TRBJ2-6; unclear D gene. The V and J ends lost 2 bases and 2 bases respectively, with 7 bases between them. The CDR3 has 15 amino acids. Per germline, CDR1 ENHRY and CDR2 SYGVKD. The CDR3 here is CAISEIVTGANVLTF. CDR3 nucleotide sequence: TGTGCCATCAGTGAGATCGTTACTGGGGCCAACGTCCTGACTTTC.

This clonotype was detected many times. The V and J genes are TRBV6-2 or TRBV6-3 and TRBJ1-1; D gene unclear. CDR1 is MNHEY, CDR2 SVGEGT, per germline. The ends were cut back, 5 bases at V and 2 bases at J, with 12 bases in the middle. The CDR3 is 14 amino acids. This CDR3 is CASSNLDGNTEAFF. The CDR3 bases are TGTGCCAGCAGTAACCTGGACGGTAACACTGAAGCTTTCTTT.

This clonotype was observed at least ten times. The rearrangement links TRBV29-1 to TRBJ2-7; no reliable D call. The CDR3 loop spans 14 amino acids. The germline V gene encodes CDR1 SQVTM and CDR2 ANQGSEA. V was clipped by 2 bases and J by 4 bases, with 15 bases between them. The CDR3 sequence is CSVEFLLNPYEQYF. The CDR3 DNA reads TGCAGCGTTGAATTTCTCCTCAACCCTTACGAGCAGTACTTC.

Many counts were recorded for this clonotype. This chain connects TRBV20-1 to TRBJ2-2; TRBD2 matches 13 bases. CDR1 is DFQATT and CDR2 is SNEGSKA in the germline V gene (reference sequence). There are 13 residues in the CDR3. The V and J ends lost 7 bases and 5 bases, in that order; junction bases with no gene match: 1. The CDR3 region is CSGTSGSTGELFF. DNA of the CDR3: TGCAGTGGGACTAGCGGGAGTACCGGGGAGCTGTTTTTT.

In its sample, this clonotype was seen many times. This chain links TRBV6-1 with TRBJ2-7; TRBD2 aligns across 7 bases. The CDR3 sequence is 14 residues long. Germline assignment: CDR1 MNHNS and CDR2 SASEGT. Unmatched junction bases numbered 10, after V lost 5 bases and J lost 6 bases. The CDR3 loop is CASSYAGERGEQYF. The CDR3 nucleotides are TGTGCCAGCAGTTATGCGGGAGAAAGGGGCGAGCAGTACTTC.

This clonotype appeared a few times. CDR3 nucleotide sequence: TGTGCCAGCAGTTTATCACGGGGGACCGGGGAGCTGTTTTTT. Its protein is CASSLSRGTGELFF. J is TRBJ2-2 and V is TRBV27, with D maybe TRBD2 (6 bases). CDR3 length: 14 residues. V shed 0 bases and J shed 5 bases, with 7 bases lying between them. Per the germline V gene, CDR1 is MNHEY and CDR2 is SMNVEV (reference sequence).

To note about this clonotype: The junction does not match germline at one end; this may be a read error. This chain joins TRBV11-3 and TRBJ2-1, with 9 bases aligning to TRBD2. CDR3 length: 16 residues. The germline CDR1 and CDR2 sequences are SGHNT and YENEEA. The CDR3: CASSLESGRPWNEQFF. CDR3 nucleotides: TGTGCCAGCAGCCTAGAGAGCGGGAGGCCGTGGAATGAGCAGTTCTTC.

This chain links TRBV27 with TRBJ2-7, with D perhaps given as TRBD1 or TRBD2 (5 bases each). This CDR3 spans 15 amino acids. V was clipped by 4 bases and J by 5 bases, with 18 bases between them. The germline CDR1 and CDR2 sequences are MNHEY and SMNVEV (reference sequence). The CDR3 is CASSSVRVLRDEQYF. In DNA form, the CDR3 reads TGTGCCAGCAGTTCAGTCAGGGTTCTGCGGGACGAGCAGTACTTC.

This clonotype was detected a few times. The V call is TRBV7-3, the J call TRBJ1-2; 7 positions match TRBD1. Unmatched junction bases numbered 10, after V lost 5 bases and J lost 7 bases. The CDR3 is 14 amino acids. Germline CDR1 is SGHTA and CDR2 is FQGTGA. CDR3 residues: CASSQSDRAGGYTF. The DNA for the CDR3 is TGTGCCAGCAGCCAATCCGACAGGGCTGGTGGCTACACCTTC.

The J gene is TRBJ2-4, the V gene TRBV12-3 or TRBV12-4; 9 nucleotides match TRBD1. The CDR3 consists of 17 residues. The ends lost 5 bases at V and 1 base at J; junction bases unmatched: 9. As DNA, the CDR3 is TGTGCCAGCAGTATACAGGGGGCGCGTGGGGCCAAAAACATTCAGTACTTC. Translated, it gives CASSIQGARGAKNIQYF.

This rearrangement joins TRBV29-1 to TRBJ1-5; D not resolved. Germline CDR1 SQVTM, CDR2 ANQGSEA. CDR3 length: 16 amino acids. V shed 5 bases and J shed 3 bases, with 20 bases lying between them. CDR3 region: CSVLVWGGENNQPQHF. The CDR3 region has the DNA TGCAGCGTTCTCGTCTGGGGTGGGGAAAACAATCAGCCCCAGCATTTT.

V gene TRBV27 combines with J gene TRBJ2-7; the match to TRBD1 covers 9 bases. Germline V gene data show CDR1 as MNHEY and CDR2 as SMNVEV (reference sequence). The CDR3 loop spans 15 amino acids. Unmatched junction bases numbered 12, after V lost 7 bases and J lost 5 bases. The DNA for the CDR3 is TGTGCCAGCACTCTCCGCCGGGACAGGGACCACGAGCAGTACTTC. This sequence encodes CASTLRRDRDHEQYF.

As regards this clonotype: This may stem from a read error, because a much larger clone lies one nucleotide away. The CDR3 bases are TGTGCCAGCAGCCTTTCCGGCGGGAGATTCGAGCAGTACTTC. Translating gives CASSLSGGRFEQYF. This rearrangement joins TRBV6-1 to TRBJ2-7, with TRBD2 matching over 7 bases. V lost 6 bases to trimming and J lost 6 bases; unmatched junction nucleotides: 11. The CDR3 spans 14 residues. Germline values: CDR1 MNHNS, CDR2 SASEGT.

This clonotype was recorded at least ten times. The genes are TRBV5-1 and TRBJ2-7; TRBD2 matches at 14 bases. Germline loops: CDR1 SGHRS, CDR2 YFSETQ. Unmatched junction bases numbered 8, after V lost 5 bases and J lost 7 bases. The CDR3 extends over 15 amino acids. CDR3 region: CASRPPGLAGEEQYF. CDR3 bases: TGCGCCAGCAGACCGCCGGGACTAGCGGGAGAGGAGCAGTACTTC.

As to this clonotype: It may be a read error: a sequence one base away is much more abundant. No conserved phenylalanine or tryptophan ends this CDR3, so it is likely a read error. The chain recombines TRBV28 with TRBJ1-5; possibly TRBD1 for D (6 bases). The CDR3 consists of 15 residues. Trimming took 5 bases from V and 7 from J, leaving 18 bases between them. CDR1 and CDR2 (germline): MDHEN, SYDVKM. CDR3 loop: CASSPRDIRGQPQHS. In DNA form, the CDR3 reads TGTGCCAGCAGTCCCCGGGACATACGAGGCCAGCCCCAGCATTCT.

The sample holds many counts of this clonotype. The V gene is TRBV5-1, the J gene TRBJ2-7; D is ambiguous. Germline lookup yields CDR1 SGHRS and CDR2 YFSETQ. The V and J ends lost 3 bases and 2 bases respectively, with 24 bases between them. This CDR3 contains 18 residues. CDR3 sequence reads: CASSSDKNKTSWAYEQYF. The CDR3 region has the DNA TGCGCCAGCAGCTCCGACAAGAATAAAACGTCGTGGGCCTACGAGCAGTACTTC.